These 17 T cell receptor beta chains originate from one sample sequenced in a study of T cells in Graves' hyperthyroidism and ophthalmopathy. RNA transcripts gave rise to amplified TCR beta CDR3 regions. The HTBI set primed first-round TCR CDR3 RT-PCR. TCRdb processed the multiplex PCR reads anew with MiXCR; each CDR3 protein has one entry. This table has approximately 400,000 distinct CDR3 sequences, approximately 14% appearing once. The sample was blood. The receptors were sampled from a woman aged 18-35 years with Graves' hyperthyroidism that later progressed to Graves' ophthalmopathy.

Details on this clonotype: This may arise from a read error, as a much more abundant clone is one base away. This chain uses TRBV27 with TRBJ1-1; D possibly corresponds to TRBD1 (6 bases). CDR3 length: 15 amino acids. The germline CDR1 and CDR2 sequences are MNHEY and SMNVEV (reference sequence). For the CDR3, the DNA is TGTGCCAGCACTCAAGGGGGGGGTATGAACACTGGAGCTTTCTTT. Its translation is CASTQGGGMNTGAFF.

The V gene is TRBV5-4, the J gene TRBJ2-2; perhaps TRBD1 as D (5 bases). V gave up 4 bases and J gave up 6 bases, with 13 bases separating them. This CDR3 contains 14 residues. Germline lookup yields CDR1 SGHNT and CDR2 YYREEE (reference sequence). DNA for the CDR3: TGTGCCAGCAGCCCCGGACACGGAGCCGGGGAGCTGTTTTTT. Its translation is CASSPGHGAGELFF.

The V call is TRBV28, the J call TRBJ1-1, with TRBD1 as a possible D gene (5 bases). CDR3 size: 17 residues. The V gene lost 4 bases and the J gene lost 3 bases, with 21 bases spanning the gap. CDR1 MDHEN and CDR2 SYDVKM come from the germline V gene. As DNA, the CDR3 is TGTGCCAGCAGTTCAAGGCTGGGGACCTCGTCGGACACTGAAGCTTTCTTT. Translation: CASSSRLGTSSDTEAFF.

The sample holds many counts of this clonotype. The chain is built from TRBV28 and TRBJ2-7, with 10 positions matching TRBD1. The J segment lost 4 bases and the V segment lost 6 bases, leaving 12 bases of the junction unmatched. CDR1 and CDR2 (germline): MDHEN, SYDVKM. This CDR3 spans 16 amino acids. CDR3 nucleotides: TGTGCCAGCAGCCCCACCCACGGGACAGGGGAATACGAGCAGTACTTC. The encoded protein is CASSPTHGTGEYEQYF.

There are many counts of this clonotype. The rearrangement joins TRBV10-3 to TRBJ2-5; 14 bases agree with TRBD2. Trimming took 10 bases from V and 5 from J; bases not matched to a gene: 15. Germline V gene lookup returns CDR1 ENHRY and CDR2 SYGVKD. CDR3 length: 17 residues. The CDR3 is CATQIRLAGGPHETQYF. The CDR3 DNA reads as TGTGCCACTCAAATAAGACTAGCGGGAGGGCCGCATGAGACCCAGTACTTC.

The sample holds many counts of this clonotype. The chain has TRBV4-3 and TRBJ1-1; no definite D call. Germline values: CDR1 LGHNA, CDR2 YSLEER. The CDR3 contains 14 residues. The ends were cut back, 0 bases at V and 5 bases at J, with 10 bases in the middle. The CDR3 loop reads CASSQEDSGTEAFF. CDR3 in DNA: TGCGCCAGCAGCCAAGAGGACTCTGGGACTGAAGCTTTCTTT.

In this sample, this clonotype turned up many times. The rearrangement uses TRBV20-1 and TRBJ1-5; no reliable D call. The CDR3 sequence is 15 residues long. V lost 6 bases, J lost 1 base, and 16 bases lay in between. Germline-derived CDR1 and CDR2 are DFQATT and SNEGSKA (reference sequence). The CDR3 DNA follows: TGCAGTGCCTCTGGTCTCGGACGGAGCAATCAGCCCCAGCATTTT. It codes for CSASGLGRSNQPQHF.

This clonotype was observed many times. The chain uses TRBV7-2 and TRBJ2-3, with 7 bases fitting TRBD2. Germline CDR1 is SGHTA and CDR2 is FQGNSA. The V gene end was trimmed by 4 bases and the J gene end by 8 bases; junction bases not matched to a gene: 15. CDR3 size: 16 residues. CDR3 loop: CASSSGPPGGDVTQYF. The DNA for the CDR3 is TGTGCCAGCAGCTCAGGACCGCCGGGGGGAGACGTTACGCAGTATTTT.

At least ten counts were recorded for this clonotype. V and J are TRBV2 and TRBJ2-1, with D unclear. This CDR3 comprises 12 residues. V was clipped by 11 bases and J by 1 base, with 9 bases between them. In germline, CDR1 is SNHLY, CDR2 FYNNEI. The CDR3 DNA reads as TGTGCCTGGGCGGTATCCTACAATGAGCAGTTCTTC. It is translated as CAWAVSYNEQFF.

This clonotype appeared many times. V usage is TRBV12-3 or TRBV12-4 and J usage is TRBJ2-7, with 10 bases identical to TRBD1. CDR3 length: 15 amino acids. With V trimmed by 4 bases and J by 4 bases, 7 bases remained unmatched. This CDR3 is CASSSTGTGAYEQYF. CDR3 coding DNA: TGTGCCAGCAGTTCTACCGGGACAGGGGCTTACGAGCAGTACTTC.

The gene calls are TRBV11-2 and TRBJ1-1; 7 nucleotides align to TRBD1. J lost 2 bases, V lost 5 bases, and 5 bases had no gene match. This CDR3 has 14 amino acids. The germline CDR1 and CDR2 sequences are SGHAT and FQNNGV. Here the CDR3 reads CASSTGQHNTEAFF. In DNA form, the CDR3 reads TGTGCCAGCAGCACGGGACAGCACAACACTGAAGCTTTCTTT.

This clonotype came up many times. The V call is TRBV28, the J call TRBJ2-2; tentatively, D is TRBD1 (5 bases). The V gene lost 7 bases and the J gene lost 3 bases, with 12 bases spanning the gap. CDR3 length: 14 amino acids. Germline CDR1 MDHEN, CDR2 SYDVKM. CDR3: CASNGGAYTGELFF. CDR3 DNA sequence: TGTGCCAGCAACGGTGGGGCCTACACCGGGGAGCTGTTTTTT.

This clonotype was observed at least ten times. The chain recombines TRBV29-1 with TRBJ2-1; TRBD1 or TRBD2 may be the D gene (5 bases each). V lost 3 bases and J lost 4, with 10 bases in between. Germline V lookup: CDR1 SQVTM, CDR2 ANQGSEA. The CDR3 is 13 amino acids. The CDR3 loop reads CSVDYGGYNEQFF. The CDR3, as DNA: TGCAGCGTTGATTATGGGGGATACAATGAGCAGTTCTTC.

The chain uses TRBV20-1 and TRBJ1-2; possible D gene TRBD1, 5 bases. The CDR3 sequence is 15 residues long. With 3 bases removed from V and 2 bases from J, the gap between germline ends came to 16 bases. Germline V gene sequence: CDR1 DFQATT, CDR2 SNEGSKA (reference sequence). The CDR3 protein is CSASGGAVRNYGYTF. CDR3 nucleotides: TGCAGTGCTAGTGGAGGGGCAGTTAGAAACTATGGCTACACCTTC.

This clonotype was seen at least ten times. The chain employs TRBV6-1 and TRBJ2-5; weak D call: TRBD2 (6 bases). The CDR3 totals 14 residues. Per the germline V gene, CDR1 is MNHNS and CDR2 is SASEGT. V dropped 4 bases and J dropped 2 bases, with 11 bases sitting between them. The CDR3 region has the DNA TGTGCCAGCAGTGCGGGACTCCATCAAGAGACCCAGTACTTC. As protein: CASSAGLHQETQYF.

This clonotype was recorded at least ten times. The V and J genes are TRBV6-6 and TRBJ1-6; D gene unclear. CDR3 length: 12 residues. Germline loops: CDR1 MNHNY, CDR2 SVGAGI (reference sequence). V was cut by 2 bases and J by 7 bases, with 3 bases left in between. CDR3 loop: CASSYANSPLHF. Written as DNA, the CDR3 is TGTGCCAGCAGTTACGCGAATTCACCCCTCCACTTT.

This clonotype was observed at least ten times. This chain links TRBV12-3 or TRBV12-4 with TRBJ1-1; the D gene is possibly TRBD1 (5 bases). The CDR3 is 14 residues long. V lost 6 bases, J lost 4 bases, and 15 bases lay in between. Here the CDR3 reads CASRPQASGTEAFF. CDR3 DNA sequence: TGTGCCAGCAGGCCACAGGCTTCGGGCACTGAAGCTTTCTTT.